Following are 20 T cell receptor beta chains from one sample sequenced in a study of T cell responses to AZD1222 COVID-19 vaccine. Generated by immunoSEQ multiplex PCR, the TCRdb table keeps only in-frame clones and is missing some. Of about 180,000 clones listed, 80% to 90% are singletons. Sequenced here: peripheral blood, sampled on day 0 of AZD1222 vaccination. These receptors came from an adult in good health.

This clone was observed a single time. The chain uses TRBV13 and TRBJ1-1; the D is unclear. V was pared by 2 bases and J by 6 bases, with 10 bases between. Germline V gene lookup returns CDR1 PRHDT and CDR2 FYEKMQ (reference sequence). This CDR3 spans 13 amino acids. CDR3 DNA: TGTGCCAGCAGCTTATCTGGTGCGGCTGAAGCTTTCTTT. It yields the protein CASSLSGAAEAFF.

J is TRBJ2-3 and V is TRBV14; D may be TRBD1 (6 bases). Germline V gene sequence: CDR1 SGHDN, CDR2 FVKESK. This CDR3 has 14 residues. Between the trimmed V and J ends, which lost 7 bases and 3 bases, there was a span of 14 bases. The chain's CDR3 is CASTPFQGTDTQYF. CDR3 in DNA: TGTGCCAGCACCCCATTCCAGGGGACAGATACGCAGTATTTT.

This rearrangement joins TRBV28 to TRBJ2-7; D unresolved. CDR1 MDHEN and CDR2 SYDVKM come from the germline V gene. There are 14 residues in the CDR3. V was cut by 3 bases and J by 4 bases, with 13 bases left in between. In DNA, the CDR3 is TGTGCCAGCAGTTTCCAGGTTTCCCCTTACGAGCAGTACTTC. This translates into CASSFQVSPYEQYF.

The chain joins TRBV3-1 (or the pseudogene TRBV3-2) to TRBJ1-6; 7 positions agree with TRBD1. Germline values: CDR1 LGHDT, CDR2 YNNKEL (reference sequence). CDR3 length: 15 amino acids. J gave up 9 bases and V 3 bases, and 8 bases lay outside the gene matches. The CDR3 nucleotides read TGTGCCAGCAGCCAGAGTAGGGGGCTTGGTTCACCCCTCCACTTT. Protein product: CASSQSRGLGSPLHF.

The chain couples TRBV18 to TRBJ2-1; tentative D call: TRBD2 (6 bases). V was cut by 0 bases and J by 10 bases, with 19 bases left in between. Germline values: CDR1 KGHSH, CDR2 LQKENI. The CDR3 loop spans 16 amino acids. CDR3 in DNA: TGTGCCAGCTCACCACCTGCGGGACTCGTAGGTCAAGAGCAGTTCTTC. Translated: CASSPPAGLVGQEQFF.

The chain uses TRBV4-1 and TRBJ1-2, with TRBD1 identical over 7 bases. The V gene's germline CDR1 is MGHRA and CDR2 YSYEKL. This CDR3 spans 15 amino acids. V gave up 3 bases and J gave up 2 bases; unmatched junction bases: 6. The CDR3 reads CASSHTQGSNYGYTF. CDR3 coding DNA: TGCGCCAGCAGCCATACACAGGGGTCGAACTATGGCTACACCTTC.

This rearrangement joins TRBV6-5 to TRBJ2-5; no definite D call. CDR1 is MNHEY, CDR2 SVGAGI, per germline. The CDR3 consists of 15 residues. The germline V and J ends were trimmed by 5 bases and 0 bases, with 13 bases remaining between them. The CDR3, as DNA: TGTGCCAGCAGTCAACAGCTACGAAACCAAGAGACCCAGTACTTC. Translated: CASSQQLRNQETQYF.

CDR3 sequence: CATSRAPRISRYEQYV. The CDR3 nucleotides read TGTGCCACCAGCAGAGCCCCGCGAATAAGTAGGTACGAGCAGTACGTC. The rearrangement links TRBV15 to TRBJ2-7; D unresolved. Per the germline V gene, CDR1 is LNHNV and CDR2 is YYDKDF (reference sequence). The germline V and J ends were trimmed by 1 base and 4 bases, with 17 bases remaining between them. CDR3 length: 16 residues.

The chain combines TRBV9 with TRBJ2-1; TRBD1 agrees at 9 bases. Unmatched junction bases numbered 11, after V lost 4 bases and J lost 3 bases. The V gene's germline CDR1 is SGDLS and CDR2 YYNGEE. The CDR3 has 17 residues. CDR3 in amino acids: CASSQLRTGDDYNEQFF. CDR3 in DNA: TGTGCCAGCAGCCAACTTCGGACAGGGGACGACTACAATGAGCAGTTCTTC.

J is TRBJ2-3 and V is TRBV2; no reliable D call. The germline V gene encodes CDR1 SNHLY and CDR2 FYNNEI. The CDR3 sequence is 14 residues long. V lost 2 bases, J lost 0 bases, and 6 bases lay in between. The CDR3 reads CASSEWASTDTQYF. The CDR3 bases are TGTGCCAGCAGTGAATGGGCTAGCACAGATACGCAGTATTTT.

The chain uses TRBV9 and TRBJ2-3, with TRBD2 as a possible D gene (5 bases). CDR3 length equals 14 residues. Trimming removed 0 bases at V and 8 bases at J, with 13 bases between. Looked up from germline, CDR1 is SGDLS and CDR2 is YYNGEE. The CDR3 coding sequence is TGTGCCAGCAGCGTAGGTGATAGCGTGGGTACGCAGTATTTT. Protein product: CASSVGDSVGTQYF.

The chain uses TRBV30 and TRBJ2-7, with D possibly being TRBD2 (5 bases). The CDR3 is 15 residues long. CDR1 and CDR2 from the germline V gene are GTSNPN and SVGIG (reference sequence). Trimming removed 2 bases from V and 3 bases from J, with 17 bases in between. The CDR3 DNA reads TGTGCCTGGAGTATCCCCCGGACGGGATTCTACGAGCAGTACTTC. This encodes CAWSIPRTGFYEQYF.

The sample holds a few counts of this clone. This rearrangement joins TRBV5-4 to TRBJ2-3; tentative D call: TRBD2 (6 bases). CDR3 length equals 16 residues. The germline V and J ends were trimmed by 3 bases and 0 bases, with 14 bases remaining between them. The germline V gene encodes CDR1 SGHNT and CDR2 YYREEE (reference sequence). Written as DNA, the CDR3 is TGTGCCAGCAGCTGGGACTTGCAAGCTAGCACAGATACGCAGTATTTT. This translates into CASSWDLQASTDTQYF.

The rearrangement joins TRBV25-1 to TRBJ2-6, with D unresolved. The V gene lost 6 bases and the J gene lost 0 bases, with 0 bases spanning the gap. Germline lookup yields CDR1 MGHDK and CDR2 SYGVNS. This CDR3 is 12 amino acids long. The CDR3 DNA reads TGTGCCAGCAGCTCTGGGGCCAACGTCCTGACTTTC. Its protein product is CASSSGANVLTF.

The chain combines TRBV7-2 with TRBJ1-5; D not resolved. The CDR3 spans 13 residues. Trimming took 3 bases from V and 2 from J, leaving 5 bases between them. CDR1 is SGHTA and CDR2 is FQGNSA in the germline V gene. CDR3 nucleotide sequence: TGTGCCAGCAGCTTCCAGGGCAATCAGCCCCAGCATTTT. This translates into CASSFQGNQPQHF.

The rearrangement links TRBV5-4 to TRBJ2-7, with D possibly called TRBD1 or TRBD2 (6 bases each). Germline CDR1 SGHNT, CDR2 YYREEE (reference sequence). This CDR3 has 16 residues. With 4 bases removed from V and 0 bases from J, the gap between germline ends came to 17 bases. As DNA, the CDR3 is TGTGCCAGCAGCCCGGGTAGGGGGAGGCTCTCCTACGAGCAGTACTTC. Its protein is CASSPGRGRLSYEQYF.

This clone has only a few counts. The rearrangement joins TRBV9 to TRBJ1-2, with D tentatively TRBD1 (5 bases). The V and J ends lost 0 bases and 2 bases respectively, with 11 bases between them. This CDR3 region has 15 residues. Germline lookup yields CDR1 SGDLS and CDR2 YYNGEE. The CDR3 sequence is CASSVVGQGNYGYTF. DNA of the CDR3: TGTGCCAGCAGCGTAGTTGGGCAGGGAAACTATGGCTACACCTTC. The full variable domain, completed using reference TRBV9 and TRBJ1-2, is DSGVTQTPKHLITATGQRVTLRCSPRSGDLSVYWYQQSLDQGLQFLIQYYNGEERAKGNILERFSAQQFPDLHSELNLSSLELGDSALYFCASSVVGQGNYGYTFGSGTRLTVV.

This rearrangement joins TRBV6-5 to TRBJ2-7, with D perhaps TRBD2 (5 bases). Germline loops: CDR1 MNHEY, CDR2 SVGAGI. This CDR3 spans 13 amino acids. The V end was cut by 2 bases, the J end by 7 bases, with 12 bases between. The chain's CDR3 is CASSYGRGYEQYF. For the CDR3, the DNA is TGTGCCAGCAGTTACGGCCGGGGTTATGAGCAGTACTTC.

This chain links TRBV6-5 with TRBJ2-3; 8 bases map to TRBD2. The CDR3 has 14 amino acids. Germline CDR1 reads MNHEY; CDR2 reads SVGAGI. J lost 7 bases, V lost 0 bases, and 3 bases had no gene match. CDR3 coding DNA: TGTGCCAGCAGTTACTCAGGGACTAGATATACGCAGTATTTT. Protein sequence: CASSYSGTRYTQYF.

The J gene is TRBJ2-6, the V gene TRBV10-3; D is ambiguous. Germline-derived CDR1 and CDR2 are ENHRY and SYGVKD. The CDR3 has 14 residues. V lost 7 bases and J lost 4, with 11 bases in between. The CDR3 protein is CAITPSLGANVLTF. CDR3 in DNA: TGTGCCATCACCCCGAGCTTGGGGGCCAACGTCCTGACTTTC.